The clone carrying this T cell receptor beta chain was seen more than once but under ten times. Its antigen is undetermined. These data are taken from a study of T-cell reconstitution after alpha-beta-depleted transplantation in children. Study conclusions and caveats: The study reportedly traced alpha-beta T cells about two months after transplant to several hundred expanded graft clones.

The trim removed 4 bases at V and 5 bases at J, leaving 5 bases unmatched. This CDR3 region has 13 residues. Germline V CDR1 and CDR2: SGHRS, YFSETQ. Preparing the TCRbeta library involved the use of unique molecular identifiers. MiXCR was run by TCRdb on the PCR reads, yielding one entry per CDR3 protein. The data show a few hundred thousand distinct CDR3 sequences, with more than 20% seen just once and about 5% held by the top ten. V is TRBV5-1 and J is TRBJ1-2, with 7 nucleotides matching TRBD1. This receptor was obtained from a female patient aged 2-10 years who had a stem cell transplant for congenital amegakaryocytic thrombocytopenia, so the T cells may come from the graft donor. The sample consisted of PBMCs, mostly from graft donor cells, taken 360 days after TCRalphabeta/CD19-depleted stem cell transplant. The CDR3 DNA sequence: TGCGCCAGCAGCGAAGGGACAGCTTATGGCTACACCTTC. Protein sequence: CASSEGTAYGYTF.